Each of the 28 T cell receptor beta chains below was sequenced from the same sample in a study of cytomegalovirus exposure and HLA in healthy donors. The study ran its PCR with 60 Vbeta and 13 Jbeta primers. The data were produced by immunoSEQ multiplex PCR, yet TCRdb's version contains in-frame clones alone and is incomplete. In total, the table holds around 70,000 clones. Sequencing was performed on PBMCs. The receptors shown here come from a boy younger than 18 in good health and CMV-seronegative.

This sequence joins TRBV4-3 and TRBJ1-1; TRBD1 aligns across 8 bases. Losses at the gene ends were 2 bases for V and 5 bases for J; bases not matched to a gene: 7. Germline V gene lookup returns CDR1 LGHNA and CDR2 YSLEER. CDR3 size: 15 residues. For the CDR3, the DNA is TGCGCCAGCAGCCAATTGCAGGGGGCGGGTACTGAAGCTTTCTTT. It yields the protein CASSQLQGAGTEAFF.

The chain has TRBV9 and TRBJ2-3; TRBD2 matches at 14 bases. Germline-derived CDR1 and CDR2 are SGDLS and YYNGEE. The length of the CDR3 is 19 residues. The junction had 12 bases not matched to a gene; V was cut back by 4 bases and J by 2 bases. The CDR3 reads CASSTGTSGRGLVTDTQYF. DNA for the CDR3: TGTGCCAGCAGCACCGGGACTAGCGGGAGAGGGTTGGTCACAGATACGCAGTATTTT.

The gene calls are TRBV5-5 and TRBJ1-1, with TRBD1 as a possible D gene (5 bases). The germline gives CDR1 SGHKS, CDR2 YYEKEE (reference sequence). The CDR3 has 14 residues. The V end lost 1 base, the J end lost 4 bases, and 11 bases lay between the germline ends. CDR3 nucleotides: TGTGCCAGCAGCTTGTTGGGGGGTGGCACTGAAGCTTTCTTT. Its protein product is CASSLLGGGTEAFF.

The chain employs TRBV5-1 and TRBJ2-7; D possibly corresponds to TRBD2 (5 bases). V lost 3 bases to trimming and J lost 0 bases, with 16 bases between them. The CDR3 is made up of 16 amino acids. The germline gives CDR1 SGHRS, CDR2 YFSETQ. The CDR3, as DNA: TGCGCCAGCAGCTCGATTCGTAGCGCAAGCTCCTACGAGCAGTACTTC. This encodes CASSSIRSASSYEQYF. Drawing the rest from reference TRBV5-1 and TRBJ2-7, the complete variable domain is KAGVTQTPRYLIKTRGQQVTLSCSPISGHRSVSWYQQTPGQGLQFLFEYFSETQRNKGNFPGRFSGRQFSNSRSEMNVSTLELGDSALYLCASSSIRSASSYEQYFGPGTRLTVT.

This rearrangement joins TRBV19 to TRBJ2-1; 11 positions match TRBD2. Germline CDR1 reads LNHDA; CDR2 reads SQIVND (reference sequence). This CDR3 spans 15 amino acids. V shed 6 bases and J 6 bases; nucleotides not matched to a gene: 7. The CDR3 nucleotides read TGTGCCAGTAGCGGACTAGCGGGCCAGGCCAATGAGCAGTTCTTC. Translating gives CASSGLAGQANEQFF.

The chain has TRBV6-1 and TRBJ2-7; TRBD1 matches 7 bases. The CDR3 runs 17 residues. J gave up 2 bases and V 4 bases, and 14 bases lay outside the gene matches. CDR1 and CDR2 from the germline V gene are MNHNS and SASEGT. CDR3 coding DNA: TGTGCCAGCAGTGTAACCGCGACAGGGTGGGAAGCCTACGAGCAGTACTTC. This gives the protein CASSVTATGWEAYEQYF.

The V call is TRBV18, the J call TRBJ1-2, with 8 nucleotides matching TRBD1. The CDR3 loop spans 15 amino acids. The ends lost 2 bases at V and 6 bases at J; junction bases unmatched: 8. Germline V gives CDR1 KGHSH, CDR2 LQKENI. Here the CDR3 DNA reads TGTGCCAGCTCACCAGCGGACAGGGAATTTAATGGCTACACCTTC. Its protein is CASSPADREFNGYTF.

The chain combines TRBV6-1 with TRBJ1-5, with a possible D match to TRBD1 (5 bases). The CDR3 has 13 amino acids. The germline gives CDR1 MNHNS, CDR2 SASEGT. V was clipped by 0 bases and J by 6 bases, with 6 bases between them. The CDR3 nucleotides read TGTGCCAGCAGTGAAGCAAGGGGTCAGCCCCAGCATTTT. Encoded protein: CASSEARGQPQHF.

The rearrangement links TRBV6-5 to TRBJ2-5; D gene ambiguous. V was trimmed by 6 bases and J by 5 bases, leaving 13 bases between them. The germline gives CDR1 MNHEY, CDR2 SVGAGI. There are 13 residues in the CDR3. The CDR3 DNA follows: TGTGCCAGCAGGGCTGGGTCGGAGGAGACCCAGTACTTC. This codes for CASRAGSEETQYF.

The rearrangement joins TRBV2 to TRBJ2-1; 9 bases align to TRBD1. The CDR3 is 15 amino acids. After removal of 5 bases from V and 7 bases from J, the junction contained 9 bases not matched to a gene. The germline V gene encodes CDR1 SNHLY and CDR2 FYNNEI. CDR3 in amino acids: CASSPDRGFWNEQFF. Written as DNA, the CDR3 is TGTGCCAGCAGTCCTGACAGGGGGTTTTGGAATGAGCAGTTCTTC.

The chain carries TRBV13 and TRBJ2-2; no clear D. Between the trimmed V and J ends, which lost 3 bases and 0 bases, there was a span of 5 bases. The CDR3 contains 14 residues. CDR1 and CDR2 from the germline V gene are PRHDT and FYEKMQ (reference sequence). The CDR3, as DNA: TGTGCCAGCAGCTTTTCAGCGAACACCGGGGAGCTGTTTTTT. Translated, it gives CASSFSANTGELFF.

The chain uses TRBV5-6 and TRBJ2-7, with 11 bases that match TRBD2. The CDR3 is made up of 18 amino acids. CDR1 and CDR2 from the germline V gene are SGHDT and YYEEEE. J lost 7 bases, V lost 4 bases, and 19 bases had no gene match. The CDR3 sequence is CASSPTPGTSGALWEQYF. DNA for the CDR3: TGTGCCAGCAGCCCCACTCCAGGGACTAGCGGAGCCCTCTGGGAGCAGTACTTC. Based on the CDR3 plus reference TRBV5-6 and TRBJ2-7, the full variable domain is DAGVTQSPTHLIKTRGQQVTLRCSPKSGHDTVSWYQQALGQGPQFIFQYYEEEERQRGNFPDRFSGHQFPNYSSELNVNALLLGDSALYLCASSPTPGTSGALWEQYFGPGTRLTVT.

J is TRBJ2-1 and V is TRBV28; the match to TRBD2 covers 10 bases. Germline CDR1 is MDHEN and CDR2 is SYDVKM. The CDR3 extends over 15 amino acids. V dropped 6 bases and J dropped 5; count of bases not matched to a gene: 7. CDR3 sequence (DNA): TGTGCCAGCAGCCATAGCGGGAGGACCGACAATGAGCAGTTCTTC. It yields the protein CASSHSGRTDNEQFF.

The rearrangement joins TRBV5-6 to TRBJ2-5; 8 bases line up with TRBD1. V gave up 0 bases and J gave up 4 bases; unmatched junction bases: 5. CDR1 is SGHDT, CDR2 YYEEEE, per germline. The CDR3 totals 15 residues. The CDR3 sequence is CASSLVAGGRETQYF. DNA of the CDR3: TGTGCCAGCAGCTTGGTGGCAGGGGGCAGAGAGACCCAGTACTTC.

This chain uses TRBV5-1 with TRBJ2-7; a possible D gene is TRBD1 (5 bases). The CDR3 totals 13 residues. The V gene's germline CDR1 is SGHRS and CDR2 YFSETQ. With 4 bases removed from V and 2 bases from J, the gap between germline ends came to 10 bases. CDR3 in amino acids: CASSLMDTYEQYF. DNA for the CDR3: TGCGCCAGCAGCCTTATGGACACCTACGAGCAGTACTTC.

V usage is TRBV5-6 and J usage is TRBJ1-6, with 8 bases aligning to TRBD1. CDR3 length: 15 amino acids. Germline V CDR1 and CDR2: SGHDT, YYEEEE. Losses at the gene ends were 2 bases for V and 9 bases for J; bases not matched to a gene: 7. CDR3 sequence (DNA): TGTGCCAGCAGCTTTCCAGGACAGGGCCCTTCACCCCTCCACTTT. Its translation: CASSFPGQGPSPLHF.

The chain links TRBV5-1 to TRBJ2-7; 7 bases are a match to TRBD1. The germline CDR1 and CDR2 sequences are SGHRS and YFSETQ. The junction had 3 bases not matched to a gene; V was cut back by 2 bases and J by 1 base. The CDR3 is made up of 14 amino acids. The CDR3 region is CASSFGTVSYEQYF. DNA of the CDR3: TGCGCCAGCAGCTTTGGGACAGTATCCTACGAGCAGTACTTC.

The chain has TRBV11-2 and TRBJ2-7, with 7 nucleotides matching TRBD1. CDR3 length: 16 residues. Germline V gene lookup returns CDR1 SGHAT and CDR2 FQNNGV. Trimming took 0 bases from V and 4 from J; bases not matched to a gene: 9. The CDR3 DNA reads TGTGCCAGCAGCTTAGAGGGGCAGGGGGTCTTTTACGAGCAGTACTTC. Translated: CASSLEGQGVFYEQYF. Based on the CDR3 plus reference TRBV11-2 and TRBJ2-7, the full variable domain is EAGVAQSPRYKIIEKRQSVAFWCNPISGHATLYWYQQILGQGPKLLIQFQNNGVVDDSQLPKDRFSAERLKGVDSTLKIQPAKLEDSAVYLCASSLEGQGVFYEQYFGPGTRLTVT.

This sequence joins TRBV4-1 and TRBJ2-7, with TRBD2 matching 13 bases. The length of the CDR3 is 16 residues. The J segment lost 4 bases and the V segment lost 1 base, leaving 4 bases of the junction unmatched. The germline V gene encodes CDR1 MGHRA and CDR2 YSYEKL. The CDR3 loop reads CASSQVTSGGTYEQYF. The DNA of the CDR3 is TGCGCCAGCAGCCAAGTGACTAGCGGGGGGACTTACGAGCAGTACTTC.

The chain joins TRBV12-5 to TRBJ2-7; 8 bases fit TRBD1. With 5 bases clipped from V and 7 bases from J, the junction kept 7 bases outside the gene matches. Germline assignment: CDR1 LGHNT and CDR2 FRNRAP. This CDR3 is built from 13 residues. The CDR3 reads CASGPGTGREQYF. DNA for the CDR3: TGTGCTAGTGGTCCAGGGACAGGAAGGGAGCAGTACTTC.

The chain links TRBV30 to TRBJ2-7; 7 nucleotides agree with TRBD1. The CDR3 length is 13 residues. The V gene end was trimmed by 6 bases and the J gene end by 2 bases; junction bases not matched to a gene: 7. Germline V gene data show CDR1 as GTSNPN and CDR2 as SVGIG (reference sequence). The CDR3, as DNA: TGTGCCTGTAGGGACAGAGAAACCTACGAGCAGTACTTC. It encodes CACRDRETYEQYF.

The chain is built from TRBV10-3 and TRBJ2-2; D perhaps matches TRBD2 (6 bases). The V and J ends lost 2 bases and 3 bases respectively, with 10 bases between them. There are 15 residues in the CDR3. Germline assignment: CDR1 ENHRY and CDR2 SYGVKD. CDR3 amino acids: CAISERGTDTGELFF. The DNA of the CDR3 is TGTGCCATCAGTGAGCGCGGGACGGACACCGGGGAGCTGTTTTTT.

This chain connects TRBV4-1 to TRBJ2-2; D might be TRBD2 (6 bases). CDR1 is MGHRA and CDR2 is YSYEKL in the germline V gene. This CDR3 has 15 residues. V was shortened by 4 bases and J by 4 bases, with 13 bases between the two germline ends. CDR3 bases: TGCGCCAGCAGCCCCCGGGAGTCCGGCACCGGGGAGCTGTTTTTT. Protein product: CASSPRESGTGELFF.

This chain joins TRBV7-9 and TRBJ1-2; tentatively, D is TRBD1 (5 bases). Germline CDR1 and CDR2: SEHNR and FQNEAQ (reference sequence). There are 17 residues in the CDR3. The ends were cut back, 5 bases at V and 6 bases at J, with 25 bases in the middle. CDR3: CASSRAHLKRGKDGYTF. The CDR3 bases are TGTGCCAGCAGCCGGGCGCACTTAAAGCGGGGGAAAGATGGCTACACCTTC.

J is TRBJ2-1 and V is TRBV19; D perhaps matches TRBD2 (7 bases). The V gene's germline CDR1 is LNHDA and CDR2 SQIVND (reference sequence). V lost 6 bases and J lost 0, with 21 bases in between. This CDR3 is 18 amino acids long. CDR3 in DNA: TGTGCCAGTAGGGGACTAAGCGGGACAACCGGCTCCTACAATGAGCAGTTCTTC. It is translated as CASRGLSGTTGSYNEQFF.

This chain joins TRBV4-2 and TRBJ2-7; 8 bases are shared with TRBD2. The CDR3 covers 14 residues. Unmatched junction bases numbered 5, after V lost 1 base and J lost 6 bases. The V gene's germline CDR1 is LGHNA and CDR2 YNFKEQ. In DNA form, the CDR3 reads TGTGCCAGCAGCCAAGGGGAAGCGGGAGTCGAGCAGTACTTC. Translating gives CASSQGEAGVEQYF.

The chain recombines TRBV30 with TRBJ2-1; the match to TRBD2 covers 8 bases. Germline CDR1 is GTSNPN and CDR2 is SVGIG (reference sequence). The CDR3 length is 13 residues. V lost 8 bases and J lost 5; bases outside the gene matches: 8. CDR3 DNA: TGTGCCAAGGCCGGGGGGGTAGACAATGAGCAGTTCTTC. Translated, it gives CAKAGGVDNEQFF.

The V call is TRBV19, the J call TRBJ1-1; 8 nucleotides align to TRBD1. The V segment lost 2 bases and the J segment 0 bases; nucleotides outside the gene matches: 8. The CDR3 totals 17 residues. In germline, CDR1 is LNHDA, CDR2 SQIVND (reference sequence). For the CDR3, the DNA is TGTGCCAGTAGTATATTAGGACAGGGAAACTTGAACACTGAAGCTTTCTTT. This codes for CASSILGQGNLNTEAFF.